This passage covers 32 T cell receptor beta chains from one sample sequenced in a study of T-cell memory formation after mild COVID-19. TCRdb re-derived calls from the 5' RACE reads in MiXCR, one entry per CDR3 protein. The data contain roughly 300,000 distinct CDR3 sequences, 8% to 9% of them seen just once; the ten biggest clones take up roughly 22%. The sample comprised PBMCs or a T cell subset sorted from them (not recorded which). All receptors come from a man aged 18 to 29 who had mild COVID-19 (a few samples of this study predate the infection). Cell type and time point are not known.

The V gene is TRBV5-4, the J gene TRBJ1-3; D remains unclear. Germline CDR1 reads SGHNT; CDR2 reads YYREEE (reference sequence). The CDR3 spans 13 residues. Trimming took 10 bases from V and 1 from J, leaving 12 bases between them. The CDR3 coding sequence is TGTGCCCACAATCGGTCGTCTGGAAACACCATATATTTT. Its protein product is CAHNRSSGNTIYF.

This clonotype was recorded a few times. This sequence joins TRBV29-1 and TRBJ2-7, with D possibly being TRBD1 or TRBD2 (5 bases each). V lost 5 bases and J 4 bases, leaving 18 bases between the germline ends. The CDR3 is 14 residues long. Germline lookup yields CDR1 SQVTM and CDR2 ANQGSEA. The CDR3 nucleotides read TGCAGCGTTTTGGTAGGGACGTCCCATTACGAGCAGTACTTC. The encoded protein is CSVLVGTSHYEQYF.

The chain carries TRBV5-6 and TRBJ1-2; 9 bases are a match to TRBD1. After removal of 0 bases from V and 7 bases from J, the junction contained 13 bases not matched to a gene. This CDR3 comprises 17 residues. The germline CDR1 and CDR2 sequences are SGHDT and YYEEEE. The CDR3 nucleotides are TGTGCCAGCAGCTTGGGTCGGGACAGGGAAGTACGCCGTGGCTACACCTTC. Its translation is CASSLGRDREVRRGYTF. Full variable domain (remainder filled in from reference TRBV5-6 and TRBJ1-2): DAGVTQSPTHLIKTRGQQVTLRCSPKSGHDTVSWYQQALGQGPQFIFQYYEEEERQRGNFPDRFSGHQFPNYSSELNVNALLLGDSALYLCASSLGRDREVRRGYTFGSGTRLTVV.

The sample holds many counts of this clonotype. The chain combines TRBV24-1 with TRBJ2-2, with 7 positions matching TRBD1. V was pared by 0 bases and J by 3 bases, with 0 bases of the junction left unmatched. The CDR3 consists of 15 residues. Germline lookup yields CDR1 KGHDR and CDR2 SFDVKD. The CDR3: CATSDLDRDTGELFF. CDR3 DNA: TGTGCCACCAGTGATTTGGACAGGGACACCGGGGAGCTGTTTTTT.

This clonotype occurred a few times. This chain links TRBV6-1 with TRBJ1-1; possibly TRBD1 for D (6 bases). The CDR3 has 15 amino acids. Per the germline V gene, CDR1 is MNHNS and CDR2 is SASEGT. V was trimmed by 4 bases and J by 4 bases, leaving 16 bases between them. The CDR3 spells CASSGYRDRATEAFF. CDR3 in DNA: TGTGCCAGCAGTGGGTACAGGGATCGGGCCACTGAAGCTTTCTTT.

The chain combines TRBV7-3 with TRBJ1-4; 7 bases line up with TRBD1. V lost 4 bases, J lost 3 bases, and 8 bases stayed unmatched. The CDR3 spans 16 residues. Germline-derived CDR1 and CDR2 are SGHTA and FQGTGA. CDR3 region: CASSYLTGESNEKLFF. CDR3 nucleotide sequence: TGTGCCAGCAGCTACCTAACAGGGGAGTCTAATGAAAAACTGTTTTTT.

The CDR3 sequence: CSARDSTEAFF. As DNA, the CDR3 is TGCAGTGCTAGAGATAGCACTGAAGCTTTCTTT. The chain joins TRBV20-1 to TRBJ1-1, with D hard to call. The CDR3 length is 11 residues. The V end lost 0 bases, the J end lost 4 bases, and 3 bases lay between the germline ends. Per germline, CDR1 DFQATT and CDR2 SNEGSKA (reference sequence).

Ten or more counts support this clonotype. This chain links TRBV5-4 with TRBJ2-7, with 7 bases fitting TRBD2. This CDR3 is built from 12 residues. Per germline, CDR1 SGHNT and CDR2 YYREEE (reference sequence). J gave up 6 bases and V 2 bases, and 2 bases lay outside the gene matches. DNA of the CDR3: TGTGCCAGCAGCTTCTCTAGCGGCGAGCAGTACGTC. It yields the protein CASSFSSGEQYV.

The chain is built from TRBV7-2 and TRBJ1-2; no reliable D call. The germline V gene encodes CDR1 SGHTA and CDR2 FQGNSA. The CDR3 consists of 15 residues. Trimming cost V 5 bases and J 8 bases, with 21 bases left between them. In DNA, the CDR3 is TGTGCCAGCAGCCCACATTCGGACGTCTATGCGGGCTACACCTTC. Translation: CASSPHSDVYAGYTF.

The rearrangement links TRBV28 to TRBJ1-3; no clear D gene. CDR1 and CDR2 from the germline V gene are MDHEN and SYDVKM. The CDR3 runs to 18 residues. The V gene lost 2 bases and the J gene lost 0 bases, with 17 bases spanning the gap. The CDR3 sequence: CASSLRDGVAGSGNTIYF. CDR3 nucleotides: TGTGCCAGCAGTTTACGTGACGGGGTAGCGGGCTCTGGAAACACCATATATTTT.

This clonotype has only a few counts. CDR3 protein: CASSPNEGVGELFF. In DNA, the CDR3 is TGTGCCAGCAGCCCGAATGAGGGGGTCGGGGAGCTGTTTTTT. The gene calls are TRBV7-3 and TRBJ2-2, with D possibly matching TRBD1 (6 bases). CDR3 size: 14 residues. V shed 5 bases and J shed 7 bases, with 14 bases lying between them. Per germline, CDR1 SGHTA and CDR2 FQGTGA.

Ten or more counts support this clonotype. The gene calls are TRBV19 and TRBJ1-5, with a possible D match to TRBD1 (6 bases). V was pared by 10 bases and J by 3 bases, with 16 bases between. CDR1 LNHDA and CDR2 SQIVND come from the germline V gene (reference sequence). The CDR3 extends over 14 amino acids. The CDR3 sequence: CATQGTPYNQPQHF. For the CDR3, the DNA is TGTGCCACCCAGGGGACACCCTACAATCAGCCCCAGCATTTT.

Concerning this clonotype: The germline gene is not matched at one end of the junction; a read error may be the cause. The chain carries TRBV20-1 and TRBJ1-5, with D tentatively TRBD1 (6 bases). CDR1 is DFQATT, CDR2 SNEGSKA, per germline (reference sequence). The CDR3 is made up of 16 amino acids. Here the CDR3 reads CSARERGIYSNQPQHF. In nucleotides, the CDR3 is TGCAGTGCTCGAGAGAGGGGGATCTACAGCAATCAGCCCCAGCATTTT.

The chain carries TRBV5-1 and TRBJ1-1; D remains unclear. Germline CDR1 reads SGHRS; CDR2 reads YFSETQ. The CDR3 totals 13 residues. The ends were cut back, 7 bases at V and 2 bases at J, with 12 bases in the middle. The CDR3 DNA reads as TGCGCCAGCCAACCGTCCCTAAACACTGAAGCTTTCTTT. It codes for CASQPSLNTEAFF.

This clonotype was counted only a few times. V usage is TRBV7-2 and J usage is TRBJ2-7; TRBD2 aligns across 7 bases. The trim removed 5 bases at V and 3 bases at J, leaving 10 bases unmatched. This CDR3 is built from 15 residues. The V gene's germline CDR1 is SGHTA and CDR2 FQGNSA. CDR3 DNA sequence: TGTGCCAGCAGCCCCGGCGCGGGAGCCATCTACGAGCAGTACGTC. Translated, it gives CASSPGAGAIYEQYV.

The CDR3 nucleotides read TGCAGTGCTAGCCCGGGACAGGGAAATTCACCCCTCCACTTT. It codes for CSASPGQGNSPLHF. This rearrangement joins TRBV20-1 to TRBJ1-6; TRBD1 matches at 9 bases. Per the germline V gene, CDR1 is DFQATT and CDR2 is SNEGSKA (reference sequence). This CDR3 spans 14 amino acids. V was clipped by 3 bases and J by 7 bases; unmatched bases: 4.

In this sample, this clonotype turned up many times. J is TRBJ1-2 and V is TRBV5-6; 12 bases fit TRBD1. The V gene end was trimmed by 2 bases and the J gene end by 8 bases; junction bases not matched to a gene: 7. The CDR3 has 15 amino acids. The germline CDR1 and CDR2 sequences are SGHDT and YYEEEE. CDR3 DNA: TGTGCCAGCAGCTTTTTCGCCGGGACAGGGGGCGGCTACACCTTC. Translated: CASSFFAGTGGGYTF.

This clonotype appeared many times. The gene calls are TRBV5-1 and TRBJ2-1; D is uncertain. V dropped 0 bases and J dropped 4 bases, with 11 bases sitting between them. CDR1 SGHRS and CDR2 YFSETQ come from the germline V gene. CDR3 length: 15 amino acids. CDR3 sequence (DNA): TGCGCCAGCAGCTTGGTCTCGCAACAGTACAATGAGCAGTTCTTC. As protein: CASSLVSQQYNEQFF.

The CDR3 sequence is CASLKGPGETQYF. Here the CDR3 DNA reads TGCGCCAGCCTCAAGGGGCCGGGAGAGACCCAGTACTTC. This sequence joins TRBV5-1 and TRBJ2-5; a possible D gene is TRBD1 (5 bases). The V and J ends lost 7 bases and 4 bases respectively, with 14 bases between them. This CDR3 is 13 amino acids long. In germline, CDR1 is SGHRS, CDR2 YFSETQ.

This rearrangement joins TRBV6-5 to TRBJ2-3; TRBD1 matches 9 bases. Germline CDR1 MNHEY, CDR2 SVGAGI. This CDR3 spans 17 amino acids. V lost 2 bases to trimming and J lost 5 bases; unmatched junction nucleotides: 11. CDR3 protein: CASSYPPSPGQGDTQYF. The CDR3 DNA reads as TGTGCCAGCAGTTACCCACCATCGCCGGGACAGGGAGATACGCAGTATTTT.

The sample holds many counts of this clonotype. The rearrangement uses TRBV5-6 and TRBJ1-2; possible D gene TRBD1, 6 bases. Germline loops: CDR1 SGHDT, CDR2 YYEEEE. The V and J ends lost 0 bases and 2 bases respectively, with 8 bases between them. The CDR3 extends over 14 amino acids. CDR3 sequence: CASSLVQGNYGYTF. The CDR3 DNA reads TGTGCCAGCAGCTTGGTCCAGGGGAACTATGGCTACACCTTC. The entire variable domain, with the rest obtained from reference TRBV5-6 and TRBJ1-2, is as follows: DAGVTQSPTHLIKTRGQQVTLRCSPKSGHDTVSWYQQALGQGPQFIFQYYEEEERQRGNFPDRFSGHQFPNYSSELNVNALLLGDSALYLCASSLVQGNYGYTFGSGTRLTVV.

This clonotype was counted a few times. The chain is built from TRBV6-1 and TRBJ1-5; no reliable D call. This CDR3 has 10 residues. Germline loops: CDR1 MNHNS, CDR2 SASEGT. Trimming left V 11 bases short and J 7 bases short, with 9 bases between. CDR3: CAGGRQPQHF. CDR3 nucleotide sequence: TGTGCCGGCGGGAGGCAGCCCCAGCATTTT.

The chain links TRBV7-9 to TRBJ2-7; no firm D call. The CDR3 has 13 amino acids. CDR1 and CDR2 from the germline V gene are SEHNR and FQNEAQ (reference sequence). V gave up 5 bases and J gave up 0 bases, with 8 bases separating them. CDR3 sequence reads: CASSPKSSYEQYF. As DNA, the CDR3 is TGTGCCAGCAGCCCCAAGAGCTCCTACGAGCAGTACTTC.

This clonotype was picked up a small number of times. The chain carries TRBV6-5 and TRBJ1-4, with a tentative D call TRBD1 (5 bases). The CDR3 is made up of 16 amino acids. CDR1 and CDR2 from the germline V gene are MNHEY and SVGAGI. Deletions cut 0 bases from V and 7 bases from J, with 15 bases between. The CDR3 DNA follows: TGTGCCAGCAGTTACTCGATGTCTGGGACCGGTGAAAAACTGTTTTTT. Its translation: CASSYSMSGTGEKLFF.

The table lists this clonotype with a few counts. V is TRBV28 and J is TRBJ2-7, with D possibly called TRBD1 or TRBD2 (6 bases each). The CDR3 runs 18 residues. Germline CDR1 MDHEN, CDR2 SYDVKM. V lost 5 bases to trimming and J lost 5 bases, with 28 bases between them. The CDR3 protein is CASSPGSGATPTGDEQYV. The CDR3 DNA reads TGTGCCAGCAGTCCCGGGTCGGGGGCGACTCCGACAGGAGACGAGCAGTACGTC.

CDR3: CATGTGEADTQYF. As DNA, the CDR3 is TGTGCCACCGGAACAGGGGAAGCAGATACGCAGTATTTT. The chain combines TRBV10-3 with TRBJ2-3; TRBD1 aligns across 7 bases. The trim removed 10 bases at V and 4 bases at J, leaving 8 bases unmatched. The CDR3 sequence is 13 residues long. From germline, CDR1 is ENHRY and CDR2 SYGVKD.

This clonotype was seen only a few times. V usage is TRBV27 and J usage is TRBJ1-2, with 7 bases identical to TRBD1. Looked up from germline, CDR1 is MNHEY and CDR2 is SMNVEV (reference sequence). With V trimmed by 6 bases and J by 1 base, 5 bases remained unmatched. This CDR3 spans 14 amino acids. In nucleotides, the CDR3 is TGTGCCAGCAGCGCCCGACAGGGTAACTATGGCTACACCTTC. This sequence encodes CASSARQGNYGYTF.

This chain connects TRBV20-1 to TRBJ2-1; 7 bases are shared with TRBD2. Germline lookup yields CDR1 DFQATT and CDR2 SNEGSKA (reference sequence). J was trimmed by 0 bases and V by 0 bases; bases with no gene match: 8. This CDR3 spans 17 amino acids. The CDR3, as DNA: TGCAGTGCTAGAGATCCTAGCGGAGACTTCTCCTACAATGAGCAGTTCTTC. This sequence encodes CSARDPSGDFSYNEQFF.

This chain joins TRBV5-4 and TRBJ1-6; 7 bases line up with TRBD1. Losses at the gene ends were 4 bases for V and 9 bases for J; bases not matched to a gene: 10. Germline CDR1 and CDR2: SGHNT and YYREEE (reference sequence). The CDR3 covers 15 residues. The DNA for the CDR3 is TGTGCCAGCAGCGTACAGGGGATCGATAGTTCACCCCTCCACTTT. Amino acid sequence: CASSVQGIDSSPLHF.

This clonotype was counted ten times or more. The chain employs TRBV5-1 and TRBJ1-1; D is possibly TRBD1 (6 bases). Between the trimmed V and J ends, which lost 6 bases and 1 base, there was a span of 16 bases. This CDR3 is 15 amino acids long. Germline-derived CDR1 and CDR2 are SGHRS and YFSETQ. The CDR3 bases are TGCGCCAGCAAGGGGGACCCAAACAAGAACACTGAAGCTTTCTTT. This codes for CASKGDPNKNTEAFF.

This clonotype has only a few counts. This sequence joins TRBV5-8 and TRBJ2-2; D remains ambiguous. V shed 8 bases and J shed 6 bases, with 8 bases lying between them. The CDR3 covers 11 residues. Germline values: CDR1 SGHTS, CDR2 YDEGEE. The CDR3 sequence is CASTPAGELFF. CDR3 nucleotides: TGTGCCAGTACCCCCGCCGGGGAGCTGTTTTTT.

At least ten counts were recorded for this clonotype. The V call is TRBV3-1, the J call TRBJ1-4; D possibly corresponds to TRBD1 (6 bases). In germline, CDR1 is LGHDT, CDR2 YNNKEL (reference sequence). This CDR3 spans 15 amino acids. V gave up 0 bases and J gave up 5 bases, with 10 bases separating them. The CDR3 DNA follows: TGTGCCAGCAGCCAAGATACGGGGGCGAATGAAAAACTGTTTTTT. Protein sequence: CASSQDTGANEKLFF.